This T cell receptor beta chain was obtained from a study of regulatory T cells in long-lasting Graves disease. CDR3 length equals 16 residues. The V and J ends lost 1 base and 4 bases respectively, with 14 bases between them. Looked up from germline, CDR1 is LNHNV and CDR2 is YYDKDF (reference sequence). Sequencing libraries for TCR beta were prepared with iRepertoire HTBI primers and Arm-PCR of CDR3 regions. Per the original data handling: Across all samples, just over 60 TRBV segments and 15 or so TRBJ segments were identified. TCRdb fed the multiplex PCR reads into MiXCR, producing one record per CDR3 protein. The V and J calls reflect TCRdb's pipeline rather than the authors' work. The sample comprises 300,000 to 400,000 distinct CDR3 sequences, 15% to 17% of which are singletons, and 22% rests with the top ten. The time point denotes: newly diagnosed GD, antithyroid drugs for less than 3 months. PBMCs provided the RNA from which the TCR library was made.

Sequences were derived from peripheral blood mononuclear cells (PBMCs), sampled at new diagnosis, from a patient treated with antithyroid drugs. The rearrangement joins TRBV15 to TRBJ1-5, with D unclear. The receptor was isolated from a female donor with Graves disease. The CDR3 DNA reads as TGTGCCACCAGCAGAGCTCGATATGCTGGAAATCAGCCCCAGCATTTT. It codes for CATSRARYAGNQPQHF.